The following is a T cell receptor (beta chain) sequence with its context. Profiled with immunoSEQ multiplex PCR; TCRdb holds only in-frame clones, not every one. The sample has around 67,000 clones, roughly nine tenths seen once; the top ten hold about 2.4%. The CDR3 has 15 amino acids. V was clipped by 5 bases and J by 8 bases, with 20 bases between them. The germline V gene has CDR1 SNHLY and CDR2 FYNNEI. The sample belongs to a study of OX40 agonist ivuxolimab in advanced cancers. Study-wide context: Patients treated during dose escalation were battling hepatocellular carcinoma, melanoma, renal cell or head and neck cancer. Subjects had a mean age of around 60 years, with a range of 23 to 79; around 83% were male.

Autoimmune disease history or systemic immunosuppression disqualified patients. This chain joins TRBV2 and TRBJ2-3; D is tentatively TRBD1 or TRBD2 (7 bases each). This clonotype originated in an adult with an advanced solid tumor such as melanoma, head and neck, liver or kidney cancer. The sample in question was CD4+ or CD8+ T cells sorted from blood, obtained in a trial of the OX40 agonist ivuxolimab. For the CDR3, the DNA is TGTGCCAGCAGTCCTACAGGGAGGGGGCCAGGTACGCAGTATTTT. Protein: CASSPTGRGPGTQYF.